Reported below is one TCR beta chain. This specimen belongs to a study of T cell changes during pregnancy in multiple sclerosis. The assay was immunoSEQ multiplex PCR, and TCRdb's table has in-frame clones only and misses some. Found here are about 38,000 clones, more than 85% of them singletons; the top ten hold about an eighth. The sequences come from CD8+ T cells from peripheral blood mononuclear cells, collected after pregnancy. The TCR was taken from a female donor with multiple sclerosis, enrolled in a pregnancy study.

The CDR3 loop is CASSIDPESYPPSTEQYF. The DNA for the CDR3 is TGTGCCAGTAGTATAGATCCCGAGTCGTACCCTCCTTCTACGGAGCAGTACTTC. The chain joins TRBV19 to TRBJ2-7; D gene uncertain. CDR3 length: 18 amino acids. Germline lookup yields CDR1 LNHDA and CDR2 SQIVND (reference sequence). Trimming removed 0 bases from V and 7 bases from J, with 25 bases in between.